The 26 T cell receptor beta chains below all came from one sample that was sequenced in a study of graft-versus-host responses after intestinal transplantation. Profiling relied on immunoSEQ multiplex PCR, and the TCRdb table lists in-frame clones only, not all of them. Here the sample spans about 90,000 clones, about 91% being singletons. Their cognate antigens are unknown. The source was unstimulated CD4+ T cells sorted from spleen or lymph node cells, collected before transplant. The receptors derive from a human donor who was the organ donor for an intestinal transplant.

This sequence joins TRBV11-2 and TRBJ1-1; D possibly corresponds to TRBD1 (6 bases). Germline loops: CDR1 SGHAT, CDR2 FQNNGV. Deletions cut 5 bases from V and 6 bases from J, with 10 bases between. The CDR3 loop spans 12 amino acids. The CDR3 loop reads CASSPRTAEAFF. The CDR3 coding sequence is TGTGCCAGCAGCCCCCGGACAGCTGAAGCTTTCTTT.

The rearrangement links TRBV30 to TRBJ1-5, with D maybe TRBD1 (5 bases). Germline V gene lookup returns CDR1 GTSNPN and CDR2 SVGIG (reference sequence). The germline V and J ends were trimmed by 6 bases and 2 bases, with 8 bases remaining between them. The length of the CDR3 is 12 residues. The CDR3, as DNA: TGTGCCTGCAGGGAGGGCAATCAGCCCCAGCATTTT. Translation gives CACREGNQPQHF.

This clone was seen just once. The V and J genes are TRBV21-1 and TRBJ2-7; the D call of TRBD1 is as the table states it, not checked on the DNA. TRBV21-1 is a known pseudogene. The length of the CDR3 is 15 residues. CDR3 in amino acids: CASSKKKDTSYEQYF. DNA for the CDR3: TGTGCCAGCAGCAAAAAGAAGGACACGTCCTACGAGCAGTACTTC.

This clone appeared once. The rearrangement links TRBV18 to TRBJ1-1, with D possibly TRBD1 on 5 matching bases. The germline V and J ends were trimmed by 0 bases and 1 base, with 15 bases remaining between them. The length of the CDR3 is 17 residues. Germline assignment: CDR1 KGHSH and CDR2 LQKENI. CDR3 amino acids: CASSPPSRALKNTEAFF. The DNA of the CDR3 is TGTGCCAGCTCACCACCGAGCAGGGCGCTAAAGAACACTGAAGCTTTCTTT.

J is TRBJ1-1 and V is TRBV19; D is unclear. CDR3 length: 14 residues. In germline, CDR1 is LNHDA, CDR2 SQIVND (reference sequence). V was pared by 3 bases and J by 4 bases, with 12 bases between. CDR3 residues: CASSIGILGTEAFF. The DNA for the CDR3 is TGTGCCAGTAGTATCGGGATCCTAGGCACTGAAGCTTTCTTT.

This chain joins TRBV5-6 and TRBJ2-2, with 7 nucleotides matching TRBD2. The CDR3 runs to 14 residues. J was trimmed by 7 bases and V by 2 bases; bases with no gene match: 5. Germline lookup yields CDR1 SGHDT and CDR2 YYEEEE. CDR3: CASSFFRTSGELFF. The CDR3 region has the DNA TGTGCCAGCAGCTTTTTCAGGACTAGCGGGGAGCTGTTTTTT. Based on the CDR3 plus reference TRBV5-6 and TRBJ2-2, the full variable domain is DAGVTQSPTHLIKTRGQQVTLRCSPKSGHDTVSWYQQALGQGPQFIFQYYEEEERQRGNFPDRFSGHQFPNYSSELNVNALLLGDSALYLCASSFFRTSGELFFGEGSRLTVL.

V and J are TRBV14 and TRBJ2-5; weak D call: TRBD1 (6 bases). The tail of the sequence fits TRBJ2-7 better, so the J call may be wrong. Germline V gene sequence: CDR1 SGHDN, CDR2 FVKESK. The CDR3 contains 19 residues. In nucleotides, the CDR3 is TGTGCCAGCAGCCAAGATTTAGTGGACAGTTTCGGTGCTCTCTACGAGCAGTACTTC. As protein: CASSQDLVDSFGALYEQYF.

The rearrangement links TRBV6-1 to TRBJ1-1; the match to TRBD1 covers 7 bases. CDR3 length: 13 amino acids. The germline CDR1 and CDR2 sequences are MNHNS and SASEGT. J lost 3 bases, V lost 10 bases, and 8 bases had no gene match. The CDR3 spells CAIIQGLYTEAFF. CDR3 nucleotides: TGTGCCATCATACAGGGGTTATACACTGAAGCTTTCTTT.

This rearrangement joins TRBV7-8 to TRBJ2-1; tentative D call: TRBD1 (5 bases). Germline V gene data show CDR1 as SGHVS and CDR2 as FQNEAQ. The CDR3 runs to 15 residues. Trimming pared 3 bases from V and 7 bases from J, leaving 16 bases between. The CDR3 spells CASSLVREFGNEQFF. CDR3 bases: TGTGCCAGCAGCTTGGTCAGGGAATTTGGGAATGAGCAGTTCTTC.

The chain recombines TRBV6-1 with TRBJ1-2, with 7 positions matching TRBD1. The J segment lost 6 bases and the V segment lost 8 bases, leaving 9 bases of the junction unmatched. The CDR3 is made up of 13 amino acids. From germline, CDR1 is MNHNS and CDR2 SASEGT. CDR3 coding DNA: TGTGCCAGCTCAGGGACAGAACTCCATGGCTACACCTTC. Its protein product is CASSGTELHGYTF.

The chain uses TRBV27 and TRBJ2-7; 7 bases line up with TRBD1. Germline V gene data show CDR1 as MNHEY and CDR2 as SMNVEV (reference sequence). The CDR3 extends over 14 amino acids. After removal of 5 bases from V and 2 bases from J, the junction contained 6 bases not matched to a gene. The CDR3 nucleotides are TGTGCCAGCAGTCCCGGGACAGATACCTACGAGCAGTACTTC. Translating gives CASSPGTDTYEQYF.

The rearrangement uses TRBV18 and TRBJ1-2, with D possibly matching TRBD1 (6 bases). In germline, CDR1 is KGHSH, CDR2 LQKENI. V was cut by 2 bases and J by 4 bases, with 11 bases left in between. The CDR3 covers 14 residues. Here the CDR3 DNA reads TGTGCCAGCTCACCAGGGACATATCCCTATGGCTACACCTTC. Amino acid sequence: CASSPGTYPYGYTF. Combining the CDR3 with reference TRBV18 and TRBJ1-2 gives the whole variable domain NAGVMQNPRHLVRRRGQEARLRCSPMKGHSHVYWYRQLPEEGLKFMVYLQKENIIDESGMPKERFSAEFPKEGPSILRIQQVVRGDSAAYFCASSPGTYPYGYTFGSGTRLTVV.

For the CDR3, the DNA is TGCGCCAGCAGCTTGCTCGGGGTACAAGAGACCCAGTACTTC. Residues: CASSLLGVQETQYF. The gene calls are TRBV5-1 and TRBJ2-5, with a possible D match to TRBD2 (5 bases). Germline V CDR1 and CDR2: SGHRS, YFSETQ. Between the trimmed V and J ends, which lost 1 base and 2 bases, there was a span of 9 bases. CDR3 size: 14 residues.

J is TRBJ2-7 and V is TRBV1; TRBD2 was called by the table and not checked on the DNA. TRBV1 is reported as a pseudogene. The CDR3 contains 16 residues. The DNA of the CDR3 is TGCACCAGCAGCCAAGTCTGGATAGACTTCACTTACGAGCAGTACTTC. This encodes CTSSQVWIDFTYEQYF.

The chain employs TRBV30 and TRBJ1-1, with TRBD1 as a possible D gene (5 bases). The germline V and J ends were trimmed by 0 bases and 0 bases, with 11 bases remaining between them. The CDR3 loop spans 15 amino acids. Per germline, CDR1 GTSNPN and CDR2 SVGIG (reference sequence). The CDR3 DNA is TGTGCCTGGAGTGTATTGGGGGGACTGAACACTGAAGCTTTCTTT. This translates into CAWSVLGGLNTEAFF.

The chain joins TRBV5-1 to TRBJ1-2, with a tentative D call TRBD1 (5 bases). The CDR3 contains 13 residues. Trimming stripped 2 bases from V and 7 bases from J, with 12 bases between. The V gene's germline CDR1 is SGHRS and CDR2 YFSETQ. CDR3 in amino acids: CASSFIRGGGYTF. The DNA for the CDR3 is TGCGCCAGCAGCTTTATAAGGGGTGGTGGCTACACCTTC.

The V and J genes are TRBV5-1 and TRBJ1-2, with D possibly matching TRBD1 (5 bases). Germline values: CDR1 SGHRS, CDR2 YFSETQ. Trimming cost V 3 bases and J 4 bases, with 10 bases left between them. CDR3 size: 13 residues. This CDR3 is CASSWGSSYGYTF. The CDR3 DNA reads as TGCGCCAGCAGCTGGGGCAGTAGCTATGGCTACACCTTC.

This clone appeared a single time. J is TRBJ2-2 and V is TRBV4-2, with D maybe TRBD2 (5 bases). Germline lookup yields CDR1 LGHNA and CDR2 YNFKEQ. CDR3 length: 16 amino acids. Between the trimmed V and J ends, which lost 0 bases and 0 bases, there was a span of 8 bases. CDR3 residues: CASSQEQLANTGELFF. CDR3 coding DNA: TGTGCCAGCAGCCAAGAACAACTAGCGAACACCGGGGAGCTGTTTTTT.

Comment on this clone: The junction shows a germline mismatch at one end, possibly a read error. The sample has other DNA sequences that encode this CDR3 too. CDR3 DNA sequence: TGCGCCAGTAAAAGGGAGGGCTATGGCTACACCTTC. Protein sequence: CASKREGYGYTF. The chain carries TRBV19 and TRBJ1-2; D ambiguous. This CDR3 region has 12 residues. Germline V gives CDR1 LNHDA, CDR2 SQIVND (reference sequence).

The DNA of the CDR3 is TGTGCCAGCAGCCTAACCGGGACAGTGAGTGGCTACACCTTC. Amino acids: CASSLTGTVSGYTF. This sequence joins TRBV7-8 and TRBJ1-2; 7 bases are a match to TRBD1. Germline-derived CDR1 and CDR2 are SGHVS and FQNEAQ. V was clipped by 5 bases and J by 7 bases; unmatched bases: 10. This CDR3 region has 14 residues.

This clone was picked up a small number of times. CDR3 sequence (DNA): TGTGCCAGCAGCCTCTCGCGAGGCACTGAAGCTTTCTTT. This translates into CASSLSRGTEAFF. V usage is TRBV13 and J usage is TRBJ1-1; D unresolved. V lost 5 bases and J lost 4, with 11 bases in between. Per germline, CDR1 PRHDT and CDR2 FYEKMQ (reference sequence). This CDR3 is 13 amino acids long.

This clone came up once. V usage is TRBV4-2 and J usage is TRBJ1-3, with D tentatively TRBD1 (6 bases). V was pared by 1 base and J by 7 bases, with 11 bases between. The CDR3 loop spans 14 amino acids. Germline V gene lookup returns CDR1 LGHNA and CDR2 YNFKEQ. CDR3 loop: CASSQGTQGNTIYF. In DNA form, the CDR3 reads TGTGCCAGCAGCCAAGGGACCCAGGGGAACACCATATATTTT.

J is TRBJ1-2 and V is TRBV18, with TRBD1 identical over 7 bases. The CDR3 is 14 residues long. Germline assignment: CDR1 KGHSH and CDR2 LQKENI. V was pared by 3 bases and J by 6 bases, with 7 bases of the junction left unmatched. CDR3 nucleotide sequence: TGTGCCAGCTCACCTCTCGACAGGGTCAATGGCTACACCTTC. Its protein product is CASSPLDRVNGYTF.

The table lists this clone with a count of one. For the CDR3, the DNA is TGTGCCAGCAGTGCCTCCGCAGGGGGAGATACGCAGTATTTT. Protein product: CASSASAGGDTQYF. The chain is built from TRBV6-5 and TRBJ2-3, with 7 positions matching TRBD1. CDR3 size: 14 residues. V shed 5 bases, J shed 5 bases, and the junction held 7 bases outside the gene matches. Germline V lookup: CDR1 MNHEY, CDR2 SVGAGI.

V gene TRBV6-5 combines with J gene TRBJ2-1; 7 bases align to TRBD2. Germline lookup yields CDR1 MNHEY and CDR2 SVGAGI. The CDR3 sequence is 14 residues long. V gave up 4 bases and J gave up 6 bases; unmatched junction bases: 6. The CDR3: CASSFAGDGNEQFF. The CDR3 DNA sequence: TGTGCCAGCAGTTTTGCGGGAGATGGCAATGAGCAGTTCTTC.

The chain links TRBV5-1 to TRBJ2-5; 9 bases are a match to TRBD2. V dropped 5 bases and J dropped 5; count of bases not matched to a gene: 13. CDR3 length: 16 residues. Per germline, CDR1 SGHRS and CDR2 YFSETQ. The CDR3 is CASSSYSGRTAETQYF. The CDR3 DNA reads as TGCGCCAGCAGTTCCTATAGCGGGAGAACGGCGGAGACCCAGTACTTC.